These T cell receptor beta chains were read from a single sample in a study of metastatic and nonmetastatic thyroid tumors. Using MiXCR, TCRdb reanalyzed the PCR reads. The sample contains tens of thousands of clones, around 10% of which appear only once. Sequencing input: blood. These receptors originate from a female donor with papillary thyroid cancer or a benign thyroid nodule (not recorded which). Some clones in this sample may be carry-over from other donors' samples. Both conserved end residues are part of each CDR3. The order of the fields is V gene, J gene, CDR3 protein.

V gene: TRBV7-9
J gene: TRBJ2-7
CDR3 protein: CASSLGQPYEQYF

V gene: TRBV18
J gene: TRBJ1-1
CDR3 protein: CASSPRINTEAFF

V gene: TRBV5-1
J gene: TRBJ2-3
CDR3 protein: CASSLGSDTQYF

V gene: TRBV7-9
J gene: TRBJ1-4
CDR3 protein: CASSRNRNLGEKLFF

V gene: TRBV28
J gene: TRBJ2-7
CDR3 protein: CASSPTRQGAFYEQYF

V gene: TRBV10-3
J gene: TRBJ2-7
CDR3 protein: CAISNRANYEQYF

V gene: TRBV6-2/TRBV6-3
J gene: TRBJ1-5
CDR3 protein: CASSLRTLGSNQPQHF

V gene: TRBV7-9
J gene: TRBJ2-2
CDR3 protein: CASSLLGGELFF

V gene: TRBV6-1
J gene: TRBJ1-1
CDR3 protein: CASRARMITGGYTEAFF

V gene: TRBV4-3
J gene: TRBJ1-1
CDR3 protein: CASSQDWIPGEANTEAFF

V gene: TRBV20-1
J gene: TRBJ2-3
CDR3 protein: CSARVTSGLTDTQYF

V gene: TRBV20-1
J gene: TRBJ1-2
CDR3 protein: CSAATGATYRGYTF

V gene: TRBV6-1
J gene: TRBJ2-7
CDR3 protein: CASSPRSPPYEQYF

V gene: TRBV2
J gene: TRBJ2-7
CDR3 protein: CASRPKVGTANYEQYF

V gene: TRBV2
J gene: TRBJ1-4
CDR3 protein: CASRRPDWGANPGELFF

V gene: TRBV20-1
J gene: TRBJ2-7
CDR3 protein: CSVRGTTSYEQYF

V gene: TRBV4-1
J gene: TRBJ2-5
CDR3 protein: CASSHGFPKGSQETQYF

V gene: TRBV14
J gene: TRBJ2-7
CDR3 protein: CASSQGFSYEQYF

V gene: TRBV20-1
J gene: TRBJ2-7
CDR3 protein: CSAKKTSGRHEQYF

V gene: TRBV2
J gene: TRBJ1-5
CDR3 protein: CASKRWGGNQPQHF

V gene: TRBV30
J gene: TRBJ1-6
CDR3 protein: CAWRGVYNSPLHF

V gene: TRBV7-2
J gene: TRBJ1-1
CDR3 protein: CASSLDFTGEAFF

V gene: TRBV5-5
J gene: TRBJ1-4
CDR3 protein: CASRRGFNEKLFF

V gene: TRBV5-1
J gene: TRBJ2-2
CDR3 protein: CASSFSGRHTGELFF

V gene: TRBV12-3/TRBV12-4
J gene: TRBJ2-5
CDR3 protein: CASSLVVRETQYF

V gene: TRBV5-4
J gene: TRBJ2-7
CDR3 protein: CASSPGQGLKSYEQYF

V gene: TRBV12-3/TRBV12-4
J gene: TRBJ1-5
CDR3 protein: CASSWLDRGSNQPQHF

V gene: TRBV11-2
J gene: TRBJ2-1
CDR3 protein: CASSLVFGTSNEQFF

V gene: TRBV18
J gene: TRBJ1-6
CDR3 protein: CASSPRDNSPLHF

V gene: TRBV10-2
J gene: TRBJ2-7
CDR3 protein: CATEMPGLGSYEQYF

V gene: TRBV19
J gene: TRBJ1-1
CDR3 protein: CASSIGPSDEAFF

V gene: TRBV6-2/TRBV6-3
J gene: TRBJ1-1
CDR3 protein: CASSENNAPEAFF

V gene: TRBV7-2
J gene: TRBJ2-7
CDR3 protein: CASRLGVGTFYEQYF

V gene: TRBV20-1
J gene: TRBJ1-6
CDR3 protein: CSARKGQTYNSPLHF

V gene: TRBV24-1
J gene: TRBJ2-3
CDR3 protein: CATSDLRPGEREPYTQYF

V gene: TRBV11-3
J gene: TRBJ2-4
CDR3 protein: CASSLAGWDKNIRYF

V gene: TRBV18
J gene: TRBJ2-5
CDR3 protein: CASSPSLAETQYF

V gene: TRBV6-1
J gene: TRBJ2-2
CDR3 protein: CASSKTGWGGELFF

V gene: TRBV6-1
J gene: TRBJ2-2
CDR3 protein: CASSSTGSTGELFF

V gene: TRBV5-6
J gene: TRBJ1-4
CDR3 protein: CASSLGDRGLPTNEKLFF

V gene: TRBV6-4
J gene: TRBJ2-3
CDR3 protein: CASSDEGTDTQYF

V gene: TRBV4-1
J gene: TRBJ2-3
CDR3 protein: CASSQDREGTQYF

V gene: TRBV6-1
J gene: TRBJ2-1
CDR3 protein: CASRRAANEQFF

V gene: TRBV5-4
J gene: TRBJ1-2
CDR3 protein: CASRPGQGDNYGYTF

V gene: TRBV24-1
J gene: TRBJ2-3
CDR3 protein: CATSDFWGTQGTDTQYF

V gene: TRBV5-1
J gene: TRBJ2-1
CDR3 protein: CANSPTSGSYNEQFF

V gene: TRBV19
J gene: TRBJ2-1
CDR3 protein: CASSIVVGSYNEQFF

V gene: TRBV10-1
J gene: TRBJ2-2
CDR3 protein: CASGEYQGAVSTEELFF

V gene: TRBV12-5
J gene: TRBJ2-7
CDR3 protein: CASGLRTSGTYSYEQYF

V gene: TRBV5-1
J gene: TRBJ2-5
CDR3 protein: CASSPRAGQETQYF

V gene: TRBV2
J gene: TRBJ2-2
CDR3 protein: CASKGEATGELFF

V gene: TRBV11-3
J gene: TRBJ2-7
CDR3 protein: CASSYREWNYDQYF